The T cell receptor beta chain described here comes from a study of vaccination effects on CD4 cells after COVID-19 (dated by TCRdb to 2022 to 2024). For the wider study: Participants received two doses of either the BNT162b2 or the mRNA-1273 mRNA SARS-CoV-2 vaccine. SARS-CoV-2 spike-specific CD4+ TCR repertoires were compared before and after mRNA vaccination in COVID-19 convalescent patients and in infection-naive vaccine recipients. The full study included roughly 10 COVID-19 convalescent patients and a few SARS-CoV-2-naive healthy vaccine recipients. Cultures from other donors in the study were sequenced using the Oncomine TCR Beta short-read assay on an Illumina iSeq 100.

In the ViraFEST assay, PBMC were stimulated with viral peptide pools, and TCR sequencing was then used to find antigen-specific CD4+ T cell clonotypes based on their expansion. After around 11 days of culture, CD4+ T cells were isolated with the EasySep CD4+ T cell isolation kit. Negative nucleocapsid antibody results before and after vaccination confirmed that the healthy vaccine recipients had no prior SARS-CoV-2 infection. Over 1.5 million PBMC per well were cultured with about 9.6 ug/ml peptides in IMDM containing about 5% human AB serum, approximately 10 IU/ml IL-2 and gentamicin. On days 3 and 7, half of the culture medium was replaced with fresh IL-2-containing medium. Each peptide stimulation condition was cultured in triplicate wells unless otherwise noted. PBMC were separated from whole blood using Ficoll-Paque Plus gradient centrifugation and were then either cryopreserved at -140C or used fresh. The overlapping peptide pools covered the spike proteins of SARS-CoV-2 and of the common cold coronaviruses HCoV-NL63, HCoV-OC43 and HCoV-229E. Genomic DNA was extracted from cultured CD4+ T cells with the QIAamp micro DNA kit.

Library prep was done by the immunoSEQ multiplex PCR assay. DNA from the CD4+ T cells that had been cultured and isolated underwent TCR beta CDR3 sequencing. In the source study's methods: Non-productive TCR sequences were discarded, and reads were trimmed to the CDR3 region, with only CDR3s of 7 or more amino acids retained. Antigen-specific clonotypes were identified using the MANAFEST web app by comparison of expansion in peptide wells against reference cultures. For clones to be considered positive, expansion at FDR<0.05 versus reference and all other wells, an odds ratio above 5, and a frequency above 0.1% in two replicate wells were required. Cross-reactive clonotypes were defined as significantly expanded in SARS-CoV-2 spike wells and in at least one common cold coronavirus spike condition. Using the stringdist R package, CDR3 similarity was measured by Levenshtein distance, and unrooted trees were constructed with ape in R 3.6.1. The table comes from immuneACCESS by way of TCRdb, which keeps in-frame sequences with V and J called. Part of the clones is missing from these tables; in studies checked, under half for an unresolved V gene and the rest for unknown reasons. That table gives V, J and clone size, and the DNA gave D and trimming. In this sample the table shows about 8,100 clones, approximately 74% of which occur a single time. The ten largest account for 10% to 15% of the sample.

Comments on this clone: Its antigen has not been determined. Per-nucleotide qualities are absent, and no much larger clonotype sits a single base away.

The CDR3 goes from the cysteine to the phenylalanine over 17 residues. The DNA shown is the 51-base CDR3, in frame from base 1. Via the germline V gene, CDR1 is SGHDN and CDR2 FVKESK. Between the V and J ends, shortened by 0 bases and 0 bases respectively, the junction contains 9 bases. Overall study results and their limits: In healthy vaccine recipients, vaccine-induced clones were almost all SARS-CoV-2 mono-reactive, with only 1 of 255 cross-reactive with common cold coronaviruses. At late post-vaccination timepoints, both infection-induced and vaccine-induced clones showed marked clonal contraction, consistent with waning T cell responses. The study was limited by a small number of convalescent patients, and early post-infection timepoints were lacking.

This receptor was obtained from a human donor who received a COVID-19 vaccine. Sequenced here: CD4+ T cells from PBMCs cultured with HCoV-229E spike peptides, sampled before COVID-19 vaccination. The sample's cell subset or site, from its label and the paper: HCoV-229E spike overlapping peptide pool stimulation. The chain is assembled from TRBV14 and TRBJ2-6; the D gene cannot be resolved reliably. The nucleotides read TGTGCCAGCAGCCAAGATGGGTCGACCTCTGGGGCCAACGTCCTGACTTTC. This is translated as CASSQDGSTSGANVLTF.